Listed below are T cell receptor beta chains from one sample, sequenced in a study of Tregs in tolerant kidney transplant recipients. Generated by immunoSEQ multiplex PCR, the TCRdb table keeps only in-frame clones and is missing some. The data contain hundreds of thousands of clones, around 82% of them seen just once; the ten biggest clones take up about 0.58%. Sequenced sample: CD4+ T cells from blood. The receptors stem from a human donor in good health. CDR3s include the opening cysteine and the closing phenylalanine or tryptophan. D genes are given only for firm matches. Clone size, where shown, is once, few, many, or a class for clones that have expanded.

j_gene: TRBJ2-1
abundance: NA
d_gene: TRBD2
v_gene: TRBV7-3
CDR3aa: CASSLTSGTYNEQFF
CDR3nt: TGTGCCAGCAGCTTAACTAGCGGGACCTACAATGAGCAGTTCTTC

j_gene: TRBJ2-7
abundance: NA
d_gene: TRBD1
v_gene: TRBV5-1
CDR3aa: CASSPRGTGYYEQYF
CDR3nt: TGCGCCAGCAGCCCCCGAGGGACAGGCTACTACGAGCAGTACTTC

j_gene: TRBJ2-1
abundance: NA
d_gene: NA
v_gene: TRBV7-3
CDR3aa: CASSFAVSSYNEQFF
CDR3nt: TGTGCCAGCAGCTTCGCAGTGTCCTCCTACAATGAGCAGTTCTTC

j_gene: TRBJ2-1
abundance: NA
d_gene: TRBD2
v_gene: TRBV29-1
CDR3aa: CSGSASGIREQFF
CDR3nt: TGCAGCGGAAGCGCTAGCGGGATTCGAGAGCAGTTCTTC

j_gene: TRBJ2-1
abundance: NA
d_gene: TRBD2
v_gene: TRBV14
CDR3aa: CASSLRLAGASYNEQFF
CDR3nt: TGTGCCAGCAGCCTAAGACTAGCGGGAGCTTCCTACAATGAGCAGTTCTTC

j_gene: TRBJ1-2
abundance: NA
d_gene: NA
v_gene: TRBV30
CDR3aa: CAWSVYPPNNYGYTF
CDR3nt: TGTGCCTGGAGTGTTTACCCGCCGAACAACTATGGCTACACCTTC

j_gene: TRBJ1-1
abundance: few
d_gene: NA
v_gene: TRBV7-2
CDR3aa: CASSLAGTEAFF
CDR3nt: TGTGCCAGCAGCTTAGCTGGCACTGAAGCTTTCTTT

j_gene: TRBJ2-3
abundance: NA
d_gene: NA
v_gene: TRBV6-6
CDR3aa: CASRTRTDTQYF
CDR3nt: TGTGCCAGCAGGACTAGGACTGATACGCAGTATTTT

j_gene: TRBJ2-1
abundance: NA
d_gene: NA
v_gene: TRBV19
CDR3aa: CASSMGGSYNEQFF
CDR3nt: TGTGCCAGTAGTATGGGGGGCTCCTACAATGAGCAGTTCTTC

j_gene: TRBJ2-5
abundance: once
d_gene: NA
v_gene: TRBV5-1
CDR3aa: CASSLIGGPETQYF
CDR3nt: TGCGCCAGCAGCTTGATCGGGGGGCCGGAGACCCAGTACTTC

j_gene: TRBJ2-7
abundance: few
d_gene: TRBD2
v_gene: TRBV4-1
CDR3aa: CASSQAGTSGTEQYF
CDR3nt: TGCGCCAGCAGCCAAGCCGGGACTAGCGGGACCGAGCAGTACTTC

j_gene: TRBJ2-7
abundance: NA
d_gene: NA
v_gene: TRBV7-9
CDR3aa: CASSSQGSSYEQYF
CDR3nt: TGTGCCAGCAGCTCCCAGGGTAGCTCCTACGAGCAGTACTTC

j_gene: TRBJ2-3
abundance: NA
d_gene: NA
v_gene: TRBV6-4
CDR3aa: CASSDTFADTQYF
CDR3nt: TGTGCCAGCAGTGATACCTTCGCAGATACGCAGTATTTT

j_gene: TRBJ2-7
abundance: NA
d_gene: NA
v_gene: TRBV6-5
CDR3aa: CASSRLGREQYF
CDR3nt: TGTGCCAGCAGTAGACTGGGGCGGGAGCAGTACTTC

j_gene: TRBJ2-1
abundance: NA
d_gene: TRBD1
v_gene: TRBV4-2
CDR3aa: CASRYDRGRGREQFF
CDR3nt: TGTGCCAGCAGATATGACAGGGGCCGCGGGCGTGAGCAGTTCTTC

j_gene: TRBJ1-5
abundance: NA
d_gene: NA
v_gene: TRBV18
CDR3aa: CASSPAWVGQPQHF
CDR3nt: TGTGCCAGCTCACCAGCCTGGGTCGGGCAGCCCCAGCATTTT

j_gene: TRBJ2-1
abundance: NA
d_gene: NA
v_gene: TRBV7-3
CDR3aa: CASSLAPGGRNEQFF
CDR3nt: TGTGCCAGCAGCTTAGCCCCCGGAGGGCGCAATGAGCAGTTCTTC

j_gene: TRBJ2-5
abundance: few
d_gene: NA
v_gene: TRBV11-3
CDR3aa: CASSRRGEQETQYF
CDR3nt: TGTGCCAGCAGCCGGCGGGGCGAACAAGAGACCCAGTACTTC

j_gene: TRBJ2-2
abundance: NA
d_gene: TRBD2
v_gene: TRBV15
CDR3aa: CATSRAHRWSGSTPGELFF
CDR3nt: TGTGCCACCAGCAGAGCCCACCGTTGGAGCGGGAGTACCCCCGGGGAGCTGTTTTTT

j_gene: TRBJ2-1
abundance: NA
d_gene: NA
v_gene: TRBV5-1
CDR3aa: CASSSTSHYNEQFF
CDR3nt: TGCGCCAGCAGCTCGACTAGTCACTACAATGAGCAGTTCTTC

j_gene: TRBJ2-7
abundance: NA
d_gene: NA
v_gene: TRBV5-1
CDR3aa: CASSDRQGGGEQYF
CDR3nt: TGCGCCAGCAGCGATCGACAGGGAGGTGGCGAGCAGTACTTC

j_gene: TRBJ2-7
abundance: few
d_gene: NA
v_gene: TRBV7-9
CDR3aa: CASSPQTGPYEQYF
CDR3nt: TGTGCCAGCAGCCCTCAAACAGGACCCTACGAGCAGTACTTC

j_gene: TRBJ1-2
abundance: NA
d_gene: NA
v_gene: TRBV6-1
CDR3aa: CASIEGAAWHGYTF
CDR3nt: TGTGCCAGCATTGAAGGGGCGGCGTGGCATGGCTACACCTTC

j_gene: TRBJ1-1
abundance: NA
d_gene: NA
v_gene: TRBV7-6
CDR3aa: CASTAGRGAAGTEAFF
CDR3nt: TGTGCCAGCACAGCGGGCAGAGGGGCGGCGGGCACTGAAGCTTTCTTT

j_gene: TRBJ2-3
abundance: NA
d_gene: NA
v_gene: TRBV5-4
CDR3aa: CASSLEVNTDTQYF
CDR3nt: TGTGCCAGCAGCTTGGAGGTGAACACAGATACGCAGTATTTT

j_gene: TRBJ2-5
abundance: NA
d_gene: TRBD2
v_gene: TRBV7-3
CDR3aa: CASSLGQRGQETQYF
CDR3nt: TGTGCCAGCAGCTTAGGACAGCGGGGGCAAGAGACCCAGTACTTC

j_gene: TRBJ2-5
abundance: NA
d_gene: NA
v_gene: TRBV2
CDR3aa: CAPGAGRETQYF
CDR3nt: TGTGCCCCCGGGGCCGGGAGAGAGACCCAGTACTTC

j_gene: TRBJ1-5
abundance: NA
d_gene: NA
v_gene: TRBV18
CDR3aa: CASSPQGRDQPQHF
CDR3nt: TGTGCCAGCTCACCACAGGGTCGGGATCAGCCCCAGCATTTT

j_gene: TRBJ2-7
abundance: once
d_gene: TRBD2
v_gene: TRBV18
CDR3aa: CASSPFGRAAEQYF
CDR3nt: TGTGCCAGCTCACCATTCGGGAGGGCCGCCGAGCAGTACTTC

j_gene: TRBJ2-7
abundance: few
d_gene: NA
v_gene: TRBV18
CDR3aa: CASSPRREYEQYF
CDR3nt: TGTGCCAGCTCACCACGCCGGGAGTACGAGCAGTACTTC

j_gene: TRBJ2-5
abundance: NA
d_gene: NA
v_gene: TRBV9
CDR3aa: CASSPLGSKETQYF
CDR3nt: TGTGCCAGCAGCCCCCTTGGTTCGAAAGAGACCCAGTACTTC

j_gene: TRBJ2-3
abundance: few
d_gene: NA
v_gene: TRBV9
CDR3aa: CASSVDGLTGLSTDTQYF
CDR3nt: TGTGCCAGCAGCGTAGATGGATTAACAGGGTTAAGCACAGATACGCAGTATTTT

j_gene: TRBJ2-7
abundance: few
d_gene: NA
v_gene: TRBV6-6
CDR3aa: CASSYFASLSYEQYF
CDR3nt: TGTGCCAGCAGTTACTTCGCCAGCCTCTCCTACGAGCAGTACTTC

j_gene: TRBJ2-2
abundance: NA
d_gene: NA
v_gene: TRBV19
CDR3aa: CASSIGKASGELFF
CDR3nt: TGTGCCAGTAGTATTGGGAAGGCAAGCGGGGAGCTGTTTTTT

j_gene: TRBJ2-7
abundance: once
d_gene: NA
v_gene: TRBV6-1
CDR3aa: CASSGGQGVMYEQYF
CDR3nt: TGTGCCAGCAGTGGCGGACAAGGAGTTATGTACGAGCAGTACTTC

j_gene: TRBJ1-1
abundance: NA
d_gene: NA
v_gene: TRBV15
CDR3aa: CATSARGPTRAFF
CDR3nt: TGTGCCACCAGCGCAAGAGGCCCGACAAGGGCTTTCTTT

j_gene: TRBJ1-3
abundance: NA
d_gene: NA
v_gene: TRBV5-1
CDR3aa: CASSSTGLSGNTIYF
CDR3nt: TGCGCCAGCAGCTCAACAGGGCTCTCTGGAAACACCATATATTTT

j_gene: TRBJ1-1
abundance: NA
d_gene: NA
v_gene: TRBV11-3
CDR3aa: CASSLEGQDTEAFF
CDR3nt: TGTGCCAGCAGCCTAGAGGGGCAGGACACTGAAGCTTTCTTT

j_gene: TRBJ2-6
abundance: NA
d_gene: NA
v_gene: TRBV21-1
CDR3aa: CASSKSGEMVNSGANVLTF
CDR3nt: TGTGCCAGCAGCAAGTCGGGAGAAATGGTAAACTCTGGGGCCAACGTCCTGACTTTC

j_gene: TRBJ2-1
abundance: NA
d_gene: NA
v_gene: TRBV11-3
CDR3aa: CASSLDGGPYNEQFF
CDR3nt: TGTGCCAGCAGCTTAGATGGGGGCCCCTACAATGAGCAGTTCTTC

j_gene: TRBJ1-3
abundance: NA
d_gene: NA
v_gene: TRBV5-1
CDR3aa: CASSLEGSSGNTIYF
CDR3nt: TGCGCCAGCAGCTTGGAGGGGAGCTCTGGAAACACCATATATTTT

j_gene: TRBJ2-3
abundance: NA
d_gene: NA
v_gene: TRBV2
CDR3aa: CASASRPGTDTQYF
CDR3nt: TGTGCCAGCGCAAGCCGCCCTGGGACAGATACGCAGTATTTT